A single sample is the source of the 11 T cell receptor beta chains below, sequenced in a study of blood T cell repertoires in COVID-19. This table comes from immunoSEQ multiplex PCR, and its TCRdb copy is limited to in-frame clones, with some not included. The table includes around 310,000 clones, 75% to 90% detected once. Sequencing used peripheral blood. These receptors were taken from an older woman with acute or convalescent COVID-19.

The count of this clone is one. The chain couples TRBV6-2 or TRBV6-3 to TRBJ2-4; 12 bases are shared with TRBD1. V shed 2 bases, J shed 2 bases, and the junction held 4 bases outside the gene matches. The CDR3 length is 17 residues. Germline CDR1 is MNHEY and CDR2 is SVGEGT. The CDR3 sequence is CASSYGGQGASKNIQYF. Here the CDR3 DNA reads TGTGCCAGCAGTTACGGGGGACAGGGGGCGTCCAAAAACATTCAGTACTTC.

In DNA, the CDR3 is TGTGCCAGCTCACTATCTCCCTCCTACGAGCAGTACTTC. It yields the protein CASSLSPSYEQYF. The chain combines TRBV18 with TRBJ2-7, with no clear D. From germline, CDR1 is KGHSH and CDR2 LQKENI. The ends were cut back, 4 bases at V and 0 bases at J, with 7 bases in the middle. This CDR3 has 13 amino acids.

The J gene is TRBJ2-2, the V gene TRBV9, with 9 positions matching TRBD1. This CDR3 region has 14 residues. Germline assignment: CDR1 SGDLS and CDR2 YYNGEE. J gave up 9 bases and V 3 bases, and 6 bases lay outside the gene matches. As DNA, the CDR3 is TGTGCCAGCAGCGAACAGGGGGCGCATCGGGAGCTGTTTTTT. This gives the protein CASSEQGAHRELFF. Together with reference TRBV9 and TRBJ2-2, the CDR3 gives the full variable domain: DSGVTQTPKHLITATGQRVTLRCSPRSGDLSVYWYQQSLDQGLQFLIQYYNGEERAKGNILERFSAQQFPDLHSELNLSSLELGDSALYFCASSEQGAHRELFFGEGSRLTVL.

The V call is TRBV12-3 or TRBV12-4, the J call TRBJ2-3; 10 bases are a match to TRBD2. The CDR3 has 13 residues. V lost 6 bases and J lost 9; bases outside the gene matches: 6. CDR3 sequence reads: CASSPSGGGTQYF. DNA for the CDR3: TGTGCCAGCAGCCCTAGCGGGGGCGGGACGCAGTATTTT.

This chain links TRBV5-1 with TRBJ1-2; D call uncertain. The V gene lost 0 bases and the J gene lost 12 bases, with 9 bases spanning the gap. CDR1 and CDR2 (germline): SGHRS, YFSETQ. The length of the CDR3 is 11 residues. CDR3 coding DNA: TGCGCCAGCAGCTTGGGAACGGGTAACACCTTC. Amino acid sequence: CASSLGTGNTF. Supplemented by reference TRBV5-1 and TRBJ1-2, the full variable domain reads KAGVTQTPRYLIKTRGQQVTLSCSPISGHRSVSWYQQTPGQGLQFLFEYFSETQRNKGNFPGRFSGRQFSNSRSEMNVSTLELGDSALYLCASSLGTGNTFGSGTRLTVV.

The chain employs TRBV27 and TRBJ1-2; TRBD1 matches at 9 bases. CDR1 is MNHEY and CDR2 is SMNVEV in the germline V gene (reference sequence). The CDR3 spans 15 residues. The V and J ends lost 3 bases and 4 bases, in that order; junction bases with no gene match: 6. The CDR3 nucleotides are TGTGCCAGCAGTTTGGGACAGGGCTCTGTCTATGGCTACACCTTC. Translating gives CASSLGQGSVYGYTF.

V usage is TRBV10-3 and J usage is TRBJ1-1; the D is unclear. This CDR3 comprises 11 residues. CDR1 and CDR2 from the germline V gene are ENHRY and SYGVKD. V was trimmed by 10 bases and J by 7 bases, leaving 13 bases between them. In DNA form, the CDR3 reads TGTGCCACCGCTGGAGGCCGTGAAGCTTTCTTT. Its translation is CATAGGREAFF.

The chain carries TRBV7-9 and TRBJ2-6; no clear D gene. Germline values: CDR1 SEHNR, CDR2 FQNEAQ (reference sequence). Trimming pared 5 bases from V and 2 bases from J, leaving 7 bases between. This CDR3 has 14 amino acids. CDR3 sequence (DNA): TGTGCCAGCAGCGTACAGACTGGGGCCAACGTCCTGACTTTC. This encodes CASSVQTGANVLTF.

The rearrangement joins TRBV30 to TRBJ1-3; D is uncertain. The V gene's germline CDR1 is GTSNPN and CDR2 SVGIG (reference sequence). The V end was cut by 4 bases, the J end by 4 bases, with 8 bases between. The CDR3 spans 12 residues. This chain's CDR3 is CAWNGVGNTIYF. CDR3 sequence (DNA): TGTGCCTGGAACGGGGTAGGAAACACCATATATTTT.

The chain couples TRBV24-1 to TRBJ2-3; D gene unclear. The germline gives CDR1 KGHDR, CDR2 SFDVKD. Trimming took 1 base from V and 0 from J, leaving 10 bases between them. The CDR3 spans 16 residues. CDR3 loop: CATSDFKSYSTDTQYF. The CDR3 DNA is TGTGCCACCAGTGATTTCAAATCCTATAGCACAGATACGCAGTATTTT.

V is TRBV5-8 and J is TRBJ1-5; D is perhaps TRBD1 (6 bases). Trimming cost V 0 bases and J 5 bases, with 9 bases left between them. The CDR3 contains 14 residues. Germline assignment: CDR1 SGHTS and CDR2 YDEGEE. The CDR3, as DNA: TGTGCCAGCAGCTTGGTGGGGGCCCATCAGCCCCAGCATTTT. Translating it yields CASSLVGAHQPQHF.